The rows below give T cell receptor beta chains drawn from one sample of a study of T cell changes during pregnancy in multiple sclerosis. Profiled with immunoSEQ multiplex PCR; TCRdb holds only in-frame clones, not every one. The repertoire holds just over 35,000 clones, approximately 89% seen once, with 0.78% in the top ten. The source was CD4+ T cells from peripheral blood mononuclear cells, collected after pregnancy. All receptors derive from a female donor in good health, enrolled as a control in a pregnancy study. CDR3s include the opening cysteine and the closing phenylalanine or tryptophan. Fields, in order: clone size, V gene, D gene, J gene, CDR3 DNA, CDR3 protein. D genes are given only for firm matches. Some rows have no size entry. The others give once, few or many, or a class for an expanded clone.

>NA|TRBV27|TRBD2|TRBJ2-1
TGTGCCAGCAGTTCTCTTAGCGGGAGGAGGAATGAGCAGTTCTTC
CASSSLSGRRNEQFF
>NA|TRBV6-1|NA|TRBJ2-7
TGTGCCGCCGGTGTCATCTACGAGCAGTACTTC
CAAGVIYEQYF
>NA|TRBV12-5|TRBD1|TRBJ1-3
TGTGCTAGTGGTGGGTGGCGGACAGGCTCTGGAAACACCATATATTTT
CASGGWRTGSGNTIYF
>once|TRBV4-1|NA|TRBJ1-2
TGCGCCAGCAGCCATATTGACAGAGACTATGGCTACACCTTC
CASSHIDRDYGYTF
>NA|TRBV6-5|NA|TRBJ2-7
TGTGCCAGCAGCCGCACCACTCGGGGCTCCTACGAGCAGTACTTC
CASSRTTRGSYEQYF
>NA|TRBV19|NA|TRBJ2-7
TGTGCCAGTAGAATGGCCGGCGGATCCTACGAGCAGTACTTC
CASRMAGGSYEQYF
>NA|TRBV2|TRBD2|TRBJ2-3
TGTGCCAGCAGTGAAGGCTTCGGGGGGGTAGATACGCAGTATTTT
CASSEGFGGVDTQYF
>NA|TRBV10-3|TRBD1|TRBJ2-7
TGTGCCATCAGTGAAGGTCAGGGGGCGCTTGTCGAGCAGTACTTC
CAISEGQGALVEQYF
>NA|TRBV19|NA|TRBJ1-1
TGTGCCAGTAGTACCCGGGGGTTAGGTGGCGCTTTCTTT
CASSTRGLGGAFF
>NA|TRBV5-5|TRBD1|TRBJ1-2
TGTGCCAGCAGCTCACCCGGGACAGGGGACTATGGCTACACCTTC
CASSSPGTGDYGYTF
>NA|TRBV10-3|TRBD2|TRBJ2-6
TGTGCCATCAGACCCCGGGAGGGAACCGGGGCCAACGTCCTGACTTTC
CAIRPREGTGANVLTF
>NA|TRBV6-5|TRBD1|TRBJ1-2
TGTGCCAGCAGTTACTCGGGGACAGGGGCCCTCGGCTACACCTTC
CASSYSGTGALGYTF
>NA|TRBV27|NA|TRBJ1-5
TGTGCCAGCAGTTTATCCGGGAATCAGCCCCAGCATTTT
CASSLSGNQPQHF
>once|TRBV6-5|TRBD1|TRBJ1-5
TGTGCCAGCAGTTACGGGACAGGGCTCAATCAGCCCCAGCATTTT
CASSYGTGLNQPQHF
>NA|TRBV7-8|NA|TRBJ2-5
TGTGCCAGCAGCTTAGTCCCAGTGGAGACCCAGTACTTC
CASSLVPVETQYF
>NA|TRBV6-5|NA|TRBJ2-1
TGTGCCAGCAGTTCGTCAGCGGTCAATGAGCAGTTCTTC
CASSSSAVNEQFF
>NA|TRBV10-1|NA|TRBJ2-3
TGCGCCAGCAGTGAGAGGAAAGGGGCAGATACGCAGTATTTT
CASSERKGADTQYF
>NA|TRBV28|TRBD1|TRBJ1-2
TGTGCCAGCAGTCCCGGGACAGGGGCCTATGGCTACACCTTC
CASSPGTGAYGYTF
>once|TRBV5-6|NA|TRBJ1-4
TGTGCCAGCAGTTTCACAGGGCCCAATGAAAAACTGTTTTTT
CASSFTGPNEKLFF
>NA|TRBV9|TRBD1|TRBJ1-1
TGTGCCAGCAGCAAACAGACAGGGGGCGGGACTGAAGCTTTCTTT
CASSKQTGGGTEAFF
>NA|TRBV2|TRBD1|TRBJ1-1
TGTGCCAGCAGTCGGGACAGGGGGCGCGGGGGGAACACTGAAGCTTTCTTT
CASSRDRGRGGNTEAFF
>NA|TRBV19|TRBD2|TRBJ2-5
TGTGCCAGTAGACTGGGACTAGGTTCAGGAGAGACCCAGTACTTC
CASRLGLGSGETQYF
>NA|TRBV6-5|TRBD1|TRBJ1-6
TGTGCCAGCAGTTACCTAACAGGGGCGAATTCACCCCTCCACTTT
CASSYLTGANSPLHF
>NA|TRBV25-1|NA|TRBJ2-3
TGTGCCAGCAGTGAATTTGTCGTTCGGGATACGCAGTATTTT
CASSEFVVRDTQYF
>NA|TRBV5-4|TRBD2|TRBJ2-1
TGTGCCAGCAGCAAGCCTAGCGGGAGCATCTCCTACAATGAGCAGTTCTTC
CASSKPSGSISYNEQFF
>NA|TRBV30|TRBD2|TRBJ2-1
TGTGCCTGGAGTCGTACTAGCGGGAGGGCCGGTGAGCAGTTCTTC
CAWSRTSGRAGEQFF
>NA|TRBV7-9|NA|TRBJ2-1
TGTGCCAGCAGCACGGGACTCTTCTTTGAGCAGTTCTTC
CASSTGLFFEQFF
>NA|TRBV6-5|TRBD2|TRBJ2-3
TGTGCCAGCAACCTAGCGGGAGTCACAGATACGCAGTATTTT
CASNLAGVTDTQYF
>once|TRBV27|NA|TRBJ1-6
TGTGCCAGCAGTTCTCTGACAGGATGGCCGGGCGATTTATCACCCCTCCACTTT
CASSSLTGWPGDLSPLHF
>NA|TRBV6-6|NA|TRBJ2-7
TGTGCCAGCAAAATGAGTACGTCGTCCTACGAGCAGTACTTC
CASKMSTSSYEQYF
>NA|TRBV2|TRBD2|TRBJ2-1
TGTGCCAGCAGCACCGGGACTAGCGGATCCAATGAGCAGTTCTTC
CASSTGTSGSNEQFF
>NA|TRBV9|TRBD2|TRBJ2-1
TGTGCCAGCAGCGCAGGACTAGCAGGTGAGCAGTTCTTC
CASSAGLAGEQFF
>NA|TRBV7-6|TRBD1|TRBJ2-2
TGTGCCAGCAGCCCCACAGGGGTGAACACCGGGGAGCTGTTTTTT
CASSPTGVNTGELFF
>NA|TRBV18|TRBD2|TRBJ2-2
TGTGCCAGCTCACCATCCAGGACTAGCGGGGCTAAAGACGCCGGGGAGCTGTTTTTT
CASSPSRTSGAKDAGELFF
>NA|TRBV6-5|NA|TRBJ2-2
TGTGCCAGCAGTAAACAGGGAACCGGGGAGCTGTTTTTT
CASSKQGTGELFF
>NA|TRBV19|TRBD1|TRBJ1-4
TGTGCCAGTAGTGAGGGGGCGCAGGGTGAAAAACTGTTTTTT
CASSEGAQGEKLFF
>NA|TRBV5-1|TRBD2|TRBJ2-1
TGCGCCAGCAGCCCCGGGATAGCGGGGGGAGTGGCCGATGAGCAGTTCTTC
CASSPGIAGGVADEQFF
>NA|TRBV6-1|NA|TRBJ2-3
TGTGCCAGTCAACGCGGGCCCCTCGCAGATACGCAGTATTTT
CASQRGPLADTQYF
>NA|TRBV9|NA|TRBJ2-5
TGTGCCAGCAGCGTAACGGGGGTGGAGACCCAGTACTTC
CASSVTGVETQYF
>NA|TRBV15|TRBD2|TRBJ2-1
TGTGCCACCAGCAGAGCCTCAAGGTCGGGGGGTCTCAATGAGCAGTTCTTC
CATSRASRSGGLNEQFF
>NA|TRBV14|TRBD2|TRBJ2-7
TGTGCCAGCAGCCTGGGGACTAGGGACTACGAGCAGTACTTC
CASSLGTRDYEQYF
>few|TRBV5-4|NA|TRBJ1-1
TGTGCCAGCAGCTTCAGACAGAGACCGAACACTGAAGCTTTCTTT
CASSFRQRPNTEAFF
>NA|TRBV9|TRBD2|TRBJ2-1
TGTGCCAGCAGCGGCGGGGGAGCGGGGGGCCCCCCCGAGCAGTTCTTC
CASSGGGAGGPPEQFF
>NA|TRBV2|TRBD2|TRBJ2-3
TGTGCCAGCAGAGCGGGACTAGCGGACGGCACAGATACGCAGTATTTT
CASRAGLADGTDTQYF
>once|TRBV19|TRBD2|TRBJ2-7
TGTGCCACCAAGGGAGGGCAGTCCTACGAGCAGTACTTC
CATKGGQSYEQYF
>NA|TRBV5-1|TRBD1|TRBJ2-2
TGCGCCAGCAGCGCCGACAGGGGGGGGAACACCGGGGAGCTGTTTTTT
CASSADRGGNTGELFF
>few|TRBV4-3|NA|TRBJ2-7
TGCGCCAGCAGCCACGGATATTCAGGGTCCGAGCAGTACTTC
CASSHGYSGSEQYF
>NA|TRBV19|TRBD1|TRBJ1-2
TGTGCCAGTAGTCTCGGACAGGGGGCACATGGCTACACCTTC
CASSLGQGAHGYTF
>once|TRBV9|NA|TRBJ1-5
TGTGCCAGCAGCGTAGATTTAGGTCGGGGGCCCCAGCATTTT
CASSVDLGRGPQHF
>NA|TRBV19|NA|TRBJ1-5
TGTGCCAGTAGTGTTCAGGGGCTGAGGGATCAGCCCCAGCATTTT
CASSVQGLRDQPQHF
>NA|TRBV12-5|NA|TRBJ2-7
TGTGCTAGTGGGGGGCGGGGCCCAGACGAGCAGTACTTC
CASGGRGPDEQYF
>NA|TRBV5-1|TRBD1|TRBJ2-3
TGCGCCAGCAGCTTGTCCCACAGGGGAGACACAGATACGCAGTATTTT
CASSLSHRGDTDTQYF
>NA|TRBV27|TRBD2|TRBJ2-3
TGTGCCAGCAGTTTCAGACTAGCGGGGCGCACAGATACGCAGTATTTT
CASSFRLAGRTDTQYF
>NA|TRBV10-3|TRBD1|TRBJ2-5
TGTGCCATCAGCCGGGACAGGGGAAGGCAGACCCAGTACTTC
CAISRDRGRQTQYF